These 25 T cell receptor beta chains were all obtained from the same sample, sequenced in a study of shared clonotypes between healthy human individuals. TCRdb keeps only in-frame clones here, not all; method: immunoSEQ multiplex PCR. This sample has approximately 2.5 million clones, with over 85% found just once. Sequenced sample: naive CD4+ T cells sorted from blood. Noted subset: CD45RA+ positively selected. Source of these receptors: a young man in good health.

Points on this clone: Other nucleotide sequences in the sample specify the same CDR3. The chain couples TRBV14 to TRBJ1-2; 12 bases are a match to TRBD1. This CDR3 has 15 amino acids. The V segment lost 1 base and the J segment 7 bases; nucleotides outside the gene matches: 4. From germline, CDR1 is SGHDN and CDR2 FVKESK. The CDR3 bases are TGTGCCAGCAGCCAAGCCGGGACAGGGGGCTTTGGCTACACCTTC. Protein product: CASSQAGTGGFGYTF.

V is TRBV19 and J is TRBJ2-3, with unresolved D. Germline values: CDR1 LNHDA, CDR2 SQIVND (reference sequence). Between the trimmed V and J ends, which lost 3 bases and 5 bases, there was a span of 9 bases. The CDR3 loop spans 13 amino acids. The CDR3 sequence is CASSIGRRDTQYF. The CDR3 region has the DNA TGTGCCAGTAGTATCGGCCGGCGAGATACGCAGTATTTT.

The chain recombines TRBV30 with TRBJ2-3; D gene unclear. CDR1 GTSNPN and CDR2 SVGIG come from the germline V gene (reference sequence). The CDR3 is 11 amino acids. V was clipped by 2 bases and J by 9 bases, with 9 bases between them. This chain's CDR3 is CAWSTESTQYF. In DNA form, the CDR3 reads TGTGCCTGGAGTACCGAGTCCACGCAGTATTTT.

This sequence joins TRBV28 and TRBJ2-7; D uncertain. Trimming removed 4 bases at V and 4 bases at J, with 11 bases between. CDR1 is MDHEN, CDR2 SYDVKM, per germline. CDR3 length: 13 amino acids. CDR3 loop: CASSWDHLYEQYF. The CDR3 coding sequence is TGTGCCAGCAGTTGGGATCATCTTTACGAGCAGTACTTC.

This chain connects TRBV7-2 to TRBJ2-7, with 13 bases matching TRBD2. The CDR3 covers 17 residues. Germline assignment: CDR1 SGHTA and CDR2 FQGNSA. V was pared by 5 bases and J by 2 bases, with 9 bases of the junction left unmatched. The CDR3: CASSRTSGRVPAYEQYF. For the CDR3, the DNA is TGTGCCAGCAGCCGAACTAGCGGGAGGGTCCCCGCCTACGAGCAGTACTTC.

This clone appeared a single time. The V call is TRBV6-1, the J call TRBJ2-7; TRBD1 matches at 8 bases. This CDR3 is 14 amino acids long. V was clipped by 4 bases and J by 2 bases; unmatched bases: 4. The germline V gene encodes CDR1 MNHNS and CDR2 SASEGT. The CDR3 here is CASSARDRTYEQYF. CDR3 in DNA: TGTGCCAGCAGTGCGCGGGACAGGACCTACGAGCAGTACTTC.

In the case of this clone: Other DNA sequences within the sample encode an identical CDR3. The chain recombines TRBV6-5 with TRBJ2-3, with 7 bases fitting TRBD1. The length of the CDR3 is 14 residues. Germline CDR1 MNHEY, CDR2 SVGAGI. V was clipped by 5 bases and J by 1 base; unmatched bases: 3. CDR3 sequence (DNA): TGTGCCAGCAGTGCCGGGACAGGCACAGATACGCAGTATTTT. Protein: CASSAGTGTDTQYF.

The rearrangement uses TRBV10-3 and TRBJ2-7, with TRBD2 identical over 9 bases. Germline trimming cut 4 bases from V and 2 bases from J; bases unmatched to any gene: 3. The CDR3 spans 14 residues. CDR1 ENHRY and CDR2 SYGVKD come from the germline V gene. The CDR3 protein is CAISVTSGPYEQYF. The CDR3 coding sequence is TGTGCCATCAGTGTGACTAGCGGACCCTACGAGCAGTACTTC.

This clone was counted once. The rearrangement joins TRBV19 to TRBJ1-3, with TRBD1 matching over 9 bases. The trim removed 8 bases at V and 3 bases at J, leaving 8 bases unmatched. Germline V gene lookup returns CDR1 LNHDA and CDR2 SQIVND (reference sequence). The CDR3 spans 15 residues. The CDR3 nucleotides are TGTGCCAGTCTTCGCACAGGGGGCCTTGGAAACACCATATATTTT. Translating gives CASLRTGGLGNTIYF.

This rearrangement joins TRBV6-5 to TRBJ2-2, with 8 bases aligning to TRBD2. V lost 6 bases and J lost 6; bases outside the gene matches: 9. CDR1 is MNHEY, CDR2 SVGAGI, per germline. The CDR3 spans 15 residues. The CDR3 DNA reads TGTGCCAGCAGCCCGGGCGGGGGGAAGGCCGGGGAGCTGTTTTTT. Its translation: CASSPGGGKAGELFF.

In this sample, this clone turned up once. The chain joins TRBV10-1 to TRBJ1-3; no definite D call. The CDR3 is 13 amino acids. Trimming removed 8 bases at V and 4 bases at J, with 12 bases between. Germline values: CDR1 WNHNN, CDR2 SYGVQD (reference sequence). The CDR3 nucleotides read TGCGCCAGCTCAATCGACGGGGGAAACACCATATATTTT. It is translated as CASSIDGGNTIYF.

Note on this clone: Other nucleotide sequences from this sample produce the same CDR3. This rearrangement joins TRBV5-1 to TRBJ1-5, with a weak D call TRBD1 (5 bases). Trimming took 0 bases from V and 0 from J, leaving 7 bases between them. The CDR3 runs to 15 residues. The germline V gene encodes CDR1 SGHRS and CDR2 YFSETQ. The CDR3 sequence is CASSLVGDSNQPQHF. CDR3 DNA: TGCGCCAGCAGCTTGGTGGGGGATAGCAATCAGCCCCAGCATTTT.

This clone was detected only once. This chain joins TRBV7-2 and TRBJ1-4; tentatively, D is TRBD1 (6 bases). Germline assignment: CDR1 SGHTA and CDR2 FQGNSA. The CDR3 runs 14 residues. V was trimmed by 1 base and J by 5 bases, leaving 8 bases between them. The CDR3 DNA follows: TGTGCCAGCAGCTTAGGAGGGGGAAATGAAAAACTGTTTTTT. Its protein product is CASSLGGGNEKLFF.

The V gene is TRBV6-1, the J gene TRBJ1-1; no definite D call. Trimming left V 6 bases short and J 6 bases short, with 8 bases between. Germline values: CDR1 MNHNS, CDR2 SASEGT. The CDR3 length is 11 residues. CDR3 sequence (DNA): TGTGCCAGCAGAATAAGCGCTGAAGCTTTCTTT. Encoded protein: CASRISAEAFF.

The chain links TRBV5-1 to TRBJ2-2; possibly TRBD1 for D (6 bases). This CDR3 comprises 16 residues. Trimming shortened V by 0 bases and J by 5 bases, and 14 bases separated the two germline ends. CDR1 and CDR2 from the germline V gene are SGHRS and YFSETQ. Here the CDR3 reads CASSLVWAGETGELFF. The CDR3 DNA reads TGCGCCAGCAGCTTGGTATGGGCAGGGGAAACCGGGGAGCTGTTTTTT.

This rearrangement joins TRBV27 to TRBJ2-2; weak D call: TRBD1 (5 bases). The V end lost 1 base, the J end lost 4 bases, and 13 bases lay between the germline ends. The CDR3 contains 16 residues. CDR1 MNHEY and CDR2 SMNVEV come from the germline V gene (reference sequence). This CDR3 reads CASSLWQGYGTGELFF. Written as DNA, the CDR3 is TGTGCCAGCAGTTTATGGCAGGGTTACGGCACCGGGGAGCTGTTTTTT.

The chain joins TRBV29-1 to TRBJ1-4; 10 bases agree with TRBD1. V lost 7 bases to trimming and J lost 6 bases; unmatched junction nucleotides: 5. CDR1 SQVTM and CDR2 ANQGSEA come from the germline V gene. CDR3 length equals 13 residues. In DNA form, the CDR3 reads TGCAGCGCCCTCGGGACAGGGGATGAAAAACTGTTTTTT. Translated: CSALGTGDEKLFF.

The chain combines TRBV7-8 with TRBJ1-1; 7 bases line up with TRBD1. The CDR3 covers 15 residues. Trimming removed 6 bases from V and 4 bases from J; junction bases left unmatched: 11. Germline CDR1 reads SGHVS; CDR2 reads FQNEAQ. The CDR3 protein is CASSASGQTSTEAFF. The CDR3 DNA is TGTGCCAGCAGTGCGTCGGGACAGACCTCCACTGAAGCTTTCTTT.

The genes are TRBV10-3 and TRBJ1-1; no firm D call. The CDR3 totals 16 residues. Germline V gives CDR1 ENHRY, CDR2 SYGVKD. V gave up 7 bases and J gave up 6 bases, with 24 bases separating them. The CDR3 loop is CAIKGSPVGVTAEAFF. CDR3 nucleotides: TGTGCCATCAAAGGGTCGCCAGTCGGTGTGACGGCTGAAGCTTTCTTT.

This chain uses TRBV5-4 with TRBJ2-2; the D gene could be TRBD1 or TRBD2 (5 bases each). Germline lookup yields CDR1 SGHNT and CDR2 YYREEE (reference sequence). The CDR3 is 14 residues long. Trimming shortened V by 4 bases and J by 5 bases, and 12 bases separated the two germline ends. CDR3: CASSPPEGTGELFF. CDR3 nucleotide sequence: TGTGCCAGCAGCCCCCCTGAGGGGACCGGGGAGCTGTTTTTT. Drawing the rest from reference TRBV5-4 and TRBJ2-2, the complete variable domain is ETGVTQSPTHLIKTRGQQVTLRCSSQSGHNTVSWYQQALGQGPQFIFQYYREEENGRGNFPPRFSGLQFPNYSSELNVNALELDDSALYLCASSPPEGTGELFFGEGSRLTVL.

CDR3 loop: CASSLQGAGAYGYTF. Here the CDR3 DNA reads TGCGCCAGCAGCCTACAGGGGGCGGGGGCCTATGGCTACACCTTC. This rearrangement joins TRBV4-3 to TRBJ1-2, with TRBD1 matching over 9 bases. Germline values: CDR1 LGHNA, CDR2 YSLEER. With 4 bases clipped from V and 4 bases from J, the junction kept 7 bases outside the gene matches. The CDR3 has 15 residues.

The chain joins TRBV5-8 to TRBJ1-4, with 9 bases fitting TRBD1. The V and J ends lost 2 bases and 6 bases, in that order; junction bases with no gene match: 8. From germline, CDR1 is SGHTS and CDR2 YDEGEE. CDR3 size: 16 residues. The CDR3 bases are TGTGCCAGCAGCTTTTCCGGACAGGGGCGCTATGAAAAACTGTTTTTT. Translated, it gives CASSFSGQGRYEKLFF.

The rearrangement uses TRBV11-2 and TRBJ2-3; 13 bases line up with TRBD2. The trim removed 2 bases at V and 4 bases at J, leaving 6 bases unmatched. This CDR3 contains 17 residues. From germline, CDR1 is SGHAT and CDR2 FQNNGV. CDR3 DNA: TGTGCCAGCAGCTTATCAACTAGCGGGGGGGTATCAGATACGCAGTATTTT. This encodes CASSLSTSGGVSDTQYF.

A word on this clone: The same CDR3 is also encoded by other DNA sequences in this sample. The chain carries TRBV18 and TRBJ2-5; D gene ambiguous. This CDR3 is 13 amino acids long. Germline CDR1 KGHSH, CDR2 LQKENI. Trimming cost V 6 bases and J 2 bases, with 10 bases left between them. In nucleotides, the CDR3 is TGTGCCAGCTCGCCAGTTTTACAAGAGACCCAGTACTTC. This encodes CASSPVLQETQYF.

As for this clone: Other nucleotide sequences from this sample produce the same CDR3. The chain is built from TRBV30 and TRBJ1-2; unclear D gene. The CDR3 extends over 10 amino acids. With 5 bases removed from V and 5 bases from J, the gap between germline ends came to 6 bases. The germline CDR1 and CDR2 sequences are GTSNPN and SVGIG (reference sequence). In nucleotides, the CDR3 is TGTGCCTGGGGTTTATATGGCTACACCTTC. Translating gives CAWGLYGYTF.